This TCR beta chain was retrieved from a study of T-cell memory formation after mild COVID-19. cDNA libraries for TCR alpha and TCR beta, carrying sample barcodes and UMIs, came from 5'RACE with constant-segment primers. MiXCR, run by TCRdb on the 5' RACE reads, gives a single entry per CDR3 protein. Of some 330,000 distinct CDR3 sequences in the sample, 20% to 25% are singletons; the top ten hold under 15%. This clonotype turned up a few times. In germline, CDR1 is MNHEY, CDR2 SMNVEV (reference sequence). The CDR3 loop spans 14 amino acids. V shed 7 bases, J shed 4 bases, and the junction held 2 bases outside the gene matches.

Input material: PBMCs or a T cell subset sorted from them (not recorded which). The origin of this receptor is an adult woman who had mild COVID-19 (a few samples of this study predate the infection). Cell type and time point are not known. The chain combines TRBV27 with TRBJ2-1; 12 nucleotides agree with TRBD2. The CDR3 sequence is CASTGLAGYNEQFF. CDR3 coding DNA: TGTGCCAGCACCGGACTAGCGGGATACAATGAGCAGTTCTTC.